The subject of this entry is one T cell receptor beta chain. The data derive from a study of T cell changes during pregnancy in multiple sclerosis. Only in-frame clones appear in the TCRdb table, and some are missing; sequencing was by immunoSEQ multiplex PCR. The table includes approximately 28,000 clones, roughly nine tenths detected once. In germline, CDR1 is SQVTM, CDR2 ANQGSEA. Trimming took 4 bases from V and 2 from J, leaving 12 bases between them. The CDR3 loop spans 13 amino acids. This sequence joins TRBV29-1 and TRBJ2-7, with TRBD2 as a possible D gene (5 bases). The sequencing used CD8+ T cells from peripheral blood mononuclear cells, collected in the second trimester of pregnancy. The TCR originated in a female donor with multiple sclerosis, enrolled in a pregnancy study. The DNA for the CDR3 is TGCAGCGTTGCTACTAGAGGTCCCTACGAGCAGTACTTC. Translated: CSVATRGPYEQYF.